This paragraph covers one T cell receptor (beta chain) sequence. This clonotype was recorded many times. Its antigen is unknown. One base away there is no much larger clone; base qualities are not given. This entry comes from a study of T cell repertoires in cytomegalovirus infection (dated by TCRdb to the late 2010s). With respect to the entire study: Donor HLA type was relevant to the analysis, because carriage of CMV infection together with the matching HLA type was indicated by public TCR beta signatures. Results and caveats for the whole study, not just this receptor: Carriers of CMV infection plus the relevant HLA type were discriminated by the cumulative frequency of public TCR beta family members in the study cohort and in an independent roughly 400-donor cohort. In the ex vivo response, HLA-C-restricted CMV-specific TCR beta clonotypes were dominant, and in two of eight donors the single most frequent clonotype came from this HLA-C-restricted group.

Sequenced using an Illumina HiSeq 1500. TCRdb reanalyzed the raw reads on its own, using fastp at Q25 for trimming and MiXCR for clone calling, and kept in-frame beta chains. Duplicate CDR3 protein sequences are folded into a single record with the most common DNA and genes. Counted in this sample were some 230,000 distinct CDR3 sequences; roughly 22% of them appeared once. The ten largest clones capture roughly 18% of the sample. Sequences LNHDA (CDR1) and SQIVND (CDR2) are obtained from the germline V gene (reference sequence). V drops 9 bases and J drops 3 bases, leaving 18 bases in between. The CDR3 sequence holds 15 residues, the cysteine and phenylalanine included. Of the read, only the CDR3 DNA is kept; its 45 bases are in frame from base 1.

The rearranged segments are TRBV19 and TRBJ1-5, and the D gene may be TRBD1, 5 bases matching. Sequencing was done on a sample of CD8+ T cells from PBMCs. The origin of this receptor is a human donor in good health (CMV status not recorded). Some clones in this sample may be carry-over from other donors' samples. The DNA sequence is TGTGCCAGCACACAGGATTATAGCGTCAATCAGCCCCAGCATTTT. It encodes CASTQDYSVNQPQHF.